Listed here are 14 T cell receptor beta chains from one sample, sequenced in a study of blood T cell repertoires in COVID-19. Libraries were prepared by immunoSEQ multiplex PCR; TCRdb keeps only in-frame clonotypes and omits some of them. The sample records 200,000 to 300,000 clones, roughly four fifths being singletons. Sequencing was done on a sample of peripheral blood. The receptors were sampled from a man in his fifties with acute or convalescent COVID-19.

V usage is TRBV5-6 and J usage is TRBJ2-7, with D tentatively TRBD1 (5 bases). The germline V gene has CDR1 SGHDT and CDR2 YYEEEE. This CDR3 comprises 14 residues. The germline V and J ends were trimmed by 6 bases and 6 bases, with 19 bases remaining between them. For the CDR3, the DNA is TGTGCCAGCACCCTGGACAATTTTCTCGGCGAGCAGTACTTC. This codes for CASTLDNFLGEQYF.

V is TRBV5-1 and J is TRBJ1-2, with D possibly matching TRBD1 (6 bases). CDR3 length equals 19 residues. The germline gives CDR1 SGHRS, CDR2 YFSETQ. Trimming shortened V by 4 bases and J by 7 bases, and 32 bases separated the two germline ends. The CDR3 region is CASSAGSQGSWGGGSGYTF. CDR3 DNA sequence: TGCGCCAGCAGCGCCGGGAGCCAGGGGTCTTGGGGGGGCGGAAGTGGCTACACCTTC.

The rearrangement links TRBV24-1 to TRBJ2-3; 7 positions agree with TRBD2. CDR1 and CDR2 from the germline V gene are KGHDR and SFDVKD. The trim removed 2 bases at V and 5 bases at J, leaving 30 bases unmatched. CDR3 length equals 23 residues. CDR3 nucleotide sequence: TGTGCCACCAGTGATTCCCCCAGATCTCTATTGATCGGGCTAGCGGCCGTTCGAGATACGCAGTATTTT. Translation gives CATSDSPRSLLIGLAAVRDTQYF.

This clone appeared once. This chain connects TRBV5-1 to TRBJ1-2, with D possibly TRBD1 on 6 matching bases. With 4 bases removed from V and 4 bases from J, the gap between germline ends came to 11 bases. The CDR3 is made up of 13 amino acids. Germline values: CDR1 SGHRS, CDR2 YFSETQ. The CDR3 sequence: CASSVLDSYGYTF. CDR3 nucleotides: TGCGCCAGCAGCGTTTTGGACAGCTATGGCTACACCTTC.

This chain joins TRBV5-1 and TRBJ2-3, with D perhaps TRBD2 (6 bases). Trimming took off 0 bases at V and 1 base at J, with 12 bases between the two ends. Germline V lookup: CDR1 SGHRS, CDR2 YFSETQ. The CDR3 spans 16 residues. CDR3 coding DNA: TGCGCCAGCAGCTTGGAGGGACCGGGGGGCACAGATACGCAGTATTTT. Translated: CASSLEGPGGTDTQYF.

This clone was detected a few times. The chain couples TRBV3-1 (or the pseudogene TRBV3-2) to TRBJ2-7; 8 bases map to TRBD1. The CDR3 spans 16 residues. Germline V lookup: CDR1 LGHDT, CDR2 YNNKEL (reference sequence). V was clipped by 0 bases and J by 5 bases; unmatched bases: 9. In DNA form, the CDR3 reads TGTGCCAGCAGCCAAGATAGGAACAGGGGGTACGACGAGCAGTACTTC. This codes for CASSQDRNRGYDEQYF.

This chain uses TRBV19 with TRBJ1-5; D may be TRBD1 (6 bases). Germline loops: CDR1 LNHDA, CDR2 SQIVND (reference sequence). The CDR3 extends over 14 amino acids. V was shortened by 3 bases and J by 4 bases, with 10 bases between the two germline ends. DNA of the CDR3: TGTGCCAGTAGTATTGGGCAGGGGAATCAGCCCCAGCATTTT. Encoded protein: CASSIGQGNQPQHF.

V gene TRBV11-2 combines with J gene TRBJ2-1, with 8 nucleotides matching TRBD1. The CDR3 spans 16 residues. V was clipped by 2 bases and J by 4 bases; unmatched bases: 7. CDR1 is SGHAT, CDR2 FQNNGV, per germline. This chain's CDR3 is CASSLRQGAIYNEQFF. Written as DNA, the CDR3 is TGTGCCAGCAGCTTAAGGCAGGGGGCTATTTACAATGAGCAGTTCTTC.

The gene calls are TRBV5-1 and TRBJ1-5; D perhaps matches TRBD1 (5 bases). The CDR3 has 14 residues. The V and J ends lost 4 bases and 0 bases respectively, with 8 bases between them. From germline, CDR1 is SGHRS and CDR2 YFSETQ. The DNA of the CDR3 is TGCGCCAGCAGCGAAGGGGCTAGCAATCAGCCCCAGCATTTT. This codes for CASSEGASNQPQHF.

The chain has TRBV19 and TRBJ2-2; 8 bases align to TRBD1. V shed 4 bases and J 1 base; nucleotides not matched to a gene: 5. The length of the CDR3 is 16 residues. CDR1 is LNHDA and CDR2 is SQIVND in the germline V gene (reference sequence). The CDR3 is CASSKTGTGNTGELFF. CDR3 sequence (DNA): TGTGCCAGTAGTAAAACCGGGACAGGGAACACCGGGGAGCTGTTTTTT.

This clone was seen only once. V gene TRBV5-5 combines with J gene TRBJ2-6; TRBD2 is a possible D gene (7 bases). The V and J ends lost 1 base and 4 bases respectively, with 12 bases between them. From germline, CDR1 is SGHKS and CDR2 YYEKEE (reference sequence). This CDR3 has 16 amino acids. The CDR3 is CASSLSGGTGANVLTF. DNA for the CDR3: TGTGCCAGCAGCTTGTCGGGGGGCACCGGGGCCAACGTCCTGACTTTC.

The chain combines TRBV28 with TRBJ2-7, with 14 bases that match TRBD2. The germline V gene has CDR1 MDHEN and CDR2 SYDVKM. This CDR3 contains 17 residues. The V segment lost 2 bases and the J segment 5 bases; nucleotides outside the gene matches: 8. DNA for the CDR3: TGTGCCAGCAGTTTACCGGGACTAGCGGGAGTTTTAAACGAGCAGTACTTC. It yields the protein CASSLPGLAGVLNEQYF.

This rearrangement joins TRBV6-5 to TRBJ2-7; weak D call: TRBD2 (5 bases). V dropped 6 bases and J dropped 0 bases, with 15 bases sitting between them. Germline V gene sequence: CDR1 MNHEY, CDR2 SVGAGI. The CDR3 sequence is 15 residues long. The CDR3 sequence is CASRDLGRLSYEQYF. For the CDR3, the DNA is TGTGCCAGCAGGGACTTAGGACGGCTCTCCTACGAGCAGTACTTC.

This chain joins TRBV10-3 and TRBJ1-1, with D perhaps TRBD1 (6 bases). The CDR3 length is 16 residues. V was pared by 7 bases and J by 4 bases, with 22 bases between. In germline, CDR1 is ENHRY, CDR2 SYGVKD. The CDR3 is CAINQQQGPSGTEAFF. CDR3 nucleotides: TGTGCCATCAACCAGCAACAGGGTCCTTCTGGCACTGAAGCTTTCTTT.